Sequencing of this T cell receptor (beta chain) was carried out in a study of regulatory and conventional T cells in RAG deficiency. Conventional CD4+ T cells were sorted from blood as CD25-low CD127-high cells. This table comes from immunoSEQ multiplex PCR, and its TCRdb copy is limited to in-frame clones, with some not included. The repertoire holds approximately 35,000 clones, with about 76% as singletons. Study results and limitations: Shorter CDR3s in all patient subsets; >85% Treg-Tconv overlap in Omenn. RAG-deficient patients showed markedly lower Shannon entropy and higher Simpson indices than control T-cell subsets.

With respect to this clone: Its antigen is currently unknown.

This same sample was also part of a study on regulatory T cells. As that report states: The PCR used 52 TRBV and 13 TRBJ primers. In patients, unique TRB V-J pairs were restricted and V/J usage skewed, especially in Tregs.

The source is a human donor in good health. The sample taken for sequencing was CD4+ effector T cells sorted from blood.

The CDR3 spells CASSPGRNNYGYTF. The CDR3 region has the DNA TGTGCCAGCAGCCCAGGCCGGAATAACTATGGCTACACCTTC. The chain has TRBV7-8 and TRBJ1-2; D remains ambiguous. The CDR3 spans 14 residues. V was shortened by 5 bases and J by 1 base, with 11 bases between the two germline ends. Germline values: CDR1 SGHVS, CDR2 FQNEAQ. Based on the CDR3 plus reference TRBV7-8 and TRBJ1-2, the full variable domain is GAGVSQSPRYKVAKRGQDVALRCDPISGHVSLFWYQQALGQGPEFLTYFQNEAQLDKSGLPSDRFFAERPEGSVSTLKIQRTQQEDSAVYLCASSPGRNNYGYTFGSGTRLTVV.